These T cell receptor beta chains were read from a single sample in a study of shared clonotypes between healthy human individuals. The protocol was immunoSEQ multiplex PCR, while the TCRdb copy is restricted to in-frame clones and leaves out a portion. The sample yields about 580,000 clones, roughly 98% seen once. The sequencing input was naive CD8+ T cells sorted from blood. These receptors were obtained from a man aged 25 to 40 in good health. Both conserved end residues are part of each CDR3. Each record gives: CDR3 length, clone size, D gene, V gene, J gene, CDR3 protein, CDR3 DNA. D genes are given only for firm matches. Clone size is shown for a subset of rows, as once, few, many or a class of expanded clone.

CDR3 length: 17
clone size: .
D gene: .
V gene: TRBV7-8
J gene: TRBJ2-7
CDR3 protein: CASSLGLIGSSGYEQYF
CDR3 DNA: TGTGCCAGCAGCTTAGGCCTTATAGGTAGCTCGGGCTACGAGCAGTACTTC

CDR3 length: 16
clone size: .
D gene: .
V gene: TRBV27
J gene: TRBJ2-3
CDR3 protein: CASSLGVSAGTDTQYF
CDR3 DNA: TGTGCCAGCAGTTTGGGGGTCTCTGCGGGCACAGATACGCAGTATTTT

CDR3 length: 16
clone size: .
D gene: .
V gene: TRBV6-4
J gene: TRBJ2-7
CDR3 protein: CASSDSARQESYEQYF
CDR3 DNA: TGTGCCAGCAGTGACTCCGCCCGGCAGGAGTCCTACGAGCAGTACTTC

CDR3 length: 17
clone size: .
D gene: TRBD2
V gene: TRBV2
J gene: TRBJ2-1
CDR3 protein: CASSEASGRSTDNEQFF
CDR3 DNA: TGTGCCAGCAGTGAAGCTAGCGGGAGATCCACAGACAATGAGCAGTTCTTC

CDR3 length: 14
clone size: .
D gene: .
V gene: TRBV7-8
J gene: TRBJ1-3
CDR3 protein: CASSELTAGNTIYF
CDR3 DNA: TGTGCCAGCAGCGAGCTGACAGCTGGAAACACCATATATTTT

CDR3 length: 16
clone size: .
D gene: TRBD1
V gene: TRBV11-2
J gene: TRBJ2-7
CDR3 protein: CASSPRGPDATYEQYF
CDR3 DNA: TGTGCCAGCAGCCCAAGGGGGCCTGATGCCACCTACGAGCAGTACTTC

CDR3 length: 13
clone size: few
D gene: TRBD2
V gene: TRBV27
J gene: TRBJ2-7
CDR3 protein: CASSPGLAYEQYF
CDR3 DNA: TGTGCCAGCAGTCCGGGACTAGCCTACGAGCAGTACTTC

CDR3 length: 14
clone size: .
D gene: TRBD1
V gene: TRBV27
J gene: TRBJ2-7
CDR3 protein: CASSLQGSFYEQYF
CDR3 DNA: TGTGCCAGCAGCCTACAGGGGAGCTTCTACGAGCAGTACTTC

CDR3 length: 16
clone size: .
D gene: TRBD2
V gene: TRBV27
J gene: TRBJ2-1
CDR3 protein: CASSNRLAGKYNEQFF
CDR3 DNA: TGTGCCAGCAGTAACCGACTAGCGGGAAAGTACAATGAGCAGTTCTTC

CDR3 length: 16
clone size: once
D gene: .
V gene: TRBV4-3
J gene: TRBJ1-5
CDR3 protein: CASSQDSQGINQPQHF
CDR3 DNA: TGCGCCAGCAGCCAAGATTCCCAGGGTATTAATCAGCCCCAGCATTTT

CDR3 length: 16
clone size: once
D gene: .
V gene: TRBV4-3
J gene: TRBJ2-7
CDR3 protein: CASSQESRGRFYEQYF
CDR3 DNA: TGCGCCAGCAGCCAAGAGAGTAGGGGCCGTTTCTACGAGCAGTACTTC

CDR3 length: 15
clone size: .
D gene: TRBD1
V gene: TRBV13
J gene: TRBJ2-7
CDR3 protein: CASSPRDRGFDEQYF
CDR3 DNA: TGTGCCAGCAGCCCTCGGGACAGGGGATTCGACGAGCAGTACTTC

CDR3 length: 17
clone size: .
D gene: .
V gene: TRBV28
J gene: TRBJ1-2
CDR3 protein: CASSLLPGRSEGYGYTF
CDR3 DNA: TGTGCCAGCAGTTTATTGCCAGGGAGGAGCGAGGGCTATGGCTACACCTTC

CDR3 length: 15
clone size: .
D gene: TRBD1
V gene: TRBV5-4
J gene: TRBJ2-7
CDR3 protein: CASSLGTGQSYEQYF
CDR3 DNA: TGTGCCAGCAGCTTGGGGACAGGGCAATCCTACGAGCAGTACTTC

CDR3 length: 16
clone size: .
D gene: .
V gene: TRBV5-1
J gene: TRBJ2-7
CDR3 protein: CASRSVGGGFTYEQYF
CDR3 DNA: TGCGCCAGCAGATCCGTTGGGGGTGGGTTCACCTACGAGCAGTACTTC

CDR3 length: 14
clone size: .
D gene: TRBD1
V gene: TRBV5-1
J gene: TRBJ1-5
CDR3 protein: CASSIGQGDQPQHF
CDR3 DNA: TGCGCCAGCAGCATAGGACAGGGTGATCAGCCCCAGCATTTT

CDR3 length: 13
clone size: .
D gene: .
V gene: TRBV28
J gene: TRBJ2-5
CDR3 protein: CASSLSEQETQYF
CDR3 DNA: TGTGCCAGCAGTTTATCAGAACAAGAGACCCAGTACTTC

CDR3 length: 16
clone size: .
D gene: TRBD2
V gene: TRBV29-1
J gene: TRBJ2-1
CDR3 protein: CSVENPAGRIYNEQFF
CDR3 DNA: TGCAGCGTTGAAAATCCAGCGGGAAGGATCTACAATGAGCAGTTCTTC

CDR3 length: 16
clone size: .
D gene: TRBD2
V gene: TRBV30
J gene: TRBJ2-5
CDR3 protein: CAWSAGLAGPAETQYF
CDR3 DNA: TGTGCCTGGAGTGCGGGACTAGCGGGACCAGCGGAGACCCAGTACTTC

CDR3 length: 13
clone size: .
D gene: .
V gene: TRBV27
J gene: TRBJ2-7
CDR3 protein: CASSFGQSYEQYF
CDR3 DNA: TGTGCCAGCAGTTTTGGGCAAAGCTACGAGCAGTACTTC

CDR3 length: 15
clone size: .
D gene: .
V gene: TRBV11-2
J gene: TRBJ2-2
CDR3 protein: CASSPLVLATGELFF
CDR3 DNA: TGTGCCAGCAGCCCCCTCGTTCTAGCGACCGGGGAGCTGTTTTTT

CDR3 length: 13
clone size: .
D gene: .
V gene: TRBV11-1
J gene: TRBJ1-4
CDR3 protein: CASSLPLGEKLFF
CDR3 DNA: TGTGCCAGCAGCTTACCACTTGGGGAAAAACTGTTTTTT

CDR3 length: 18
clone size: .
D gene: .
V gene: TRBV5-1
J gene: TRBJ2-7
CDR3 protein: CASSLVATGNGRANEQYF
CDR3 DNA: TGCGCCAGCAGCTTGGTTGCGACAGGGAACGGGAGGGCCAACGAGCAGTACTTC

CDR3 length: 16
clone size: .
D gene: .
V gene: TRBV7-9
J gene: TRBJ2-5
CDR3 protein: CASSALGTANQETQYF
CDR3 DNA: TGTGCCAGCAGCGCTCTAGGAACAGCAAACCAAGAGACCCAGTACTTC

CDR3 length: 9
clone size: .
D gene: .
V gene: TRBV21-1
J gene: TRBJ1-1
CDR3 protein: CASWGEAFF
CDR3 DNA: TGTGCCAGCTGGGGAGAAGCTTTCTTT

CDR3 length: 13
clone size: .
D gene: .
V gene: TRBV14
J gene: TRBJ1-2
CDR3 protein: CASSLARTYGYTF
CDR3 DNA: TGTGCCAGCAGCCTTGCCAGGACCTATGGCTACACCTTC

CDR3 length: 13
clone size: .
D gene: .
V gene: TRBV5-1
J gene: TRBJ2-7
CDR3 protein: CASSFRGEYEQYF
CDR3 DNA: TGCGCCAGCAGCTTCCGAGGCGAATACGAGCAGTACTTC

CDR3 length: 13
clone size: .
D gene: .
V gene: TRBV11-2
J gene: TRBJ2-7
CDR3 protein: CASSLAEAYEQYF
CDR3 DNA: TGTGCCAGCAGCTTAGCTGAGGCCTACGAGCAGTACTTC

CDR3 length: 16
clone size: .
D gene: .
V gene: TRBV4-1
J gene: TRBJ2-3
CDR3 protein: CASSQIGGRGTDTQYF
CDR3 DNA: TGCGCCAGCAGCCAGATTGGTGGCAGGGGCACAGATACGCAGTATTTT

CDR3 length: 12
clone size: .
D gene: .
V gene: TRBV5-5
J gene: TRBJ2-1
CDR3 protein: CASSLAGDEQFF
CDR3 DNA: TGTGCCAGCAGCTTGGCGGGGGATGAGCAGTTCTTC

CDR3 length: 17
clone size: once
D gene: TRBD2
V gene: TRBV7-9
J gene: TRBJ2-5
CDR3 protein: CASSLFLGTSRKETQYF
CDR3 DNA: TGTGCCAGCAGCTTATTCCTCGGGACTAGCAGAAAAGAGACCCAGTACTTC

CDR3 length: 16
clone size: .
D gene: TRBD2
V gene: TRBV9
J gene: TRBJ2-2
CDR3 protein: CASSVVGREGTGELFF
CDR3 DNA: TGTGCCAGCAGCGTAGTGGGGAGGGAGGGCACCGGGGAGCTGTTTTTT

CDR3 length: 16
clone size: .
D gene: TRBD2
V gene: TRBV15
J gene: TRBJ2-5
CDR3 protein: CATSTGAAGGRETQYF
CDR3 DNA: TGTGCCACCAGCACGGGGGCGGCGGGAGGGCGAGAGACCCAGTACTTC

CDR3 length: 15
clone size: .
D gene: .
V gene: TRBV4-1
J gene: TRBJ2-7
CDR3 protein: CASSQGVGGAFEQYF
CDR3 DNA: TGCGCCAGCAGCCAAGGTGTGGGGGGCGCGTTCGAGCAGTACTTC

CDR3 length: 17
clone size: .
D gene: .
V gene: TRBV5-1
J gene: TRBJ2-1
CDR3 protein: CASSFGIPVPSYNEQFF
CDR3 DNA: TGCGCCAGCAGCTTCGGCATTCCGGTCCCCTCCTACAATGAGCAGTTCTTC

CDR3 length: 11
clone size: .
D gene: .
V gene: TRBV27
J gene: TRBJ2-7
CDR3 protein: CASGRQLEQYF
CDR3 DNA: TGTGCCAGCGGTAGACAGTTGGAGCAGTACTTC

CDR3 length: 14
clone size: .
D gene: .
V gene: TRBV13
J gene: TRBJ2-5
CDR3 protein: CASSLPGAPGTQYF
CDR3 DNA: TGTGCCAGCAGCCTCCCGGGAGCCCCGGGGACCCAGTACTTC

CDR3 length: 12
clone size: .
D gene: .
V gene: TRBV11-2
J gene: TRBJ2-5
CDR3 protein: CASSHLTETQYF
CDR3 DNA: TGTGCCAGCAGCCATCTCACCGAGACCCAGTACTTC

CDR3 length: 14
clone size: .
D gene: .
V gene: TRBV7-9
J gene: TRBJ1-5
CDR3 protein: CASSFTDSNQPQHF
CDR3 DNA: TGTGCCAGCAGCTTTACAGACAGCAATCAGCCCCAGCATTTT

CDR3 length: 12
clone size: .
D gene: .
V gene: TRBV9
J gene: TRBJ1-2
CDR3 protein: CASTRTGGGYTF
CDR3 DNA: TGTGCCAGCACGAGGACGGGCGGTGGCTACACCTTC

CDR3 length: 16
clone size: .
D gene: .
V gene: TRBV7-2
J gene: TRBJ2-3
CDR3 protein: CASSLRTASGTDTQYF
CDR3 DNA: TGTGCCAGCAGCCTCAGAACGGCTAGCGGCACAGATACGCAGTATTTT

CDR3 length: 15
clone size: .
D gene: .
V gene: TRBV7-9
J gene: TRBJ2-1
CDR3 protein: CASSLGAYSYNEQFF
CDR3 DNA: TGTGCCAGCAGCTTAGGAGCTTACTCCTACAATGAGCAGTTCTTC

CDR3 length: 13
clone size: .
D gene: .
V gene: TRBV6-1
J gene: TRBJ2-7
CDR3 protein: CASSEARVTEQYF
CDR3 DNA: TGTGCCAGCAGTGAAGCGCGAGTCACCGAGCAGTACTTC

CDR3 length: 14
clone size: .
D gene: .
V gene: TRBV27
J gene: TRBJ2-7
CDR3 protein: CASSSYRTIYEQYF
CDR3 DNA: TGTGCCAGCAGTTCTTACAGAACGATATACGAGCAGTACTTC

CDR3 length: 15
clone size: .
D gene: .
V gene: TRBV28
J gene: TRBJ2-1
CDR3 protein: CASRLRDGTYHEQFF
CDR3 DNA: TGTGCCAGCAGGCTCCGGGACGGGACATATCATGAGCAGTTCTTC

CDR3 length: 19
clone size: .
D gene: TRBD2
V gene: TRBV5-4
J gene: TRBJ2-1
CDR3 protein: CASSGNPGTSGRLENEQFF
CDR3 DNA: TGTGCCAGCAGCGGAAACCCCGGGACTAGCGGGAGATTAGAAAATGAGCAGTTCTTC

CDR3 length: 13
clone size: .
D gene: TRBD2
V gene: TRBV29-1
J gene: TRBJ2-3
CDR3 protein: CSVGLAGTDTQYF
CDR3 DNA: TGCAGCGTGGGACTAGCGGGAACAGATACGCAGTATTTT

CDR3 length: 17
clone size: .
D gene: .
V gene: TRBV9
J gene: TRBJ2-7
CDR3 protein: CASSGDAGSTSSYEQYF
CDR3 DNA: TGTGCCAGCAGCGGAGACGCGGGCAGTACGAGCTCCTACGAGCAGTACTTC

CDR3 length: 14
clone size: .
D gene: .
V gene: TRBV27
J gene: TRBJ2-7
CDR3 protein: CASSSGTLAYEQYF
CDR3 DNA: TGTGCCAGCAGTTCCGGGACTCTGGCCTACGAGCAGTACTTC

CDR3 length: 13
clone size: .
D gene: .
V gene: TRBV7-6
J gene: TRBJ2-1
CDR3 protein: CASSAALNYEQFF
CDR3 DNA: TGTGCCAGCAGCGCGGCCCTAAACTATGAGCAGTTCTTC

CDR3 length: 14
clone size: .
D gene: .
V gene: TRBV10-3
J gene: TRBJ2-2
CDR3 protein: CAISEGRSTGELFF
CDR3 DNA: TGTGCCATCAGTGAGGGGCGCTCCACCGGGGAGCTGTTTTTT

CDR3 length: 16
clone size: .
D gene: .
V gene: TRBV13
J gene: TRBJ2-1
CDR3 protein: CASSAYGGSSYNEQFF
CDR3 DNA: TGTGCCAGCAGCGCCTACGGGGGAAGCTCCTACAATGAGCAGTTCTTC

CDR3 length: 17
clone size: .
D gene: TRBD2
V gene: TRBV5-1
J gene: TRBJ2-1
CDR3 protein: CASSLGLAGEAYNEQFF
CDR3 DNA: TGCGCCAGCAGCTTGGGACTAGCGGGAGAGGCCTACAATGAGCAGTTCTTC

CDR3 length: 14
clone size: .
D gene: .
V gene: TRBV5-7
J gene: TRBJ2-5
CDR3 protein: CASSLYTRVETQYF
CDR3 DNA: TGTGCCAGCAGCTTGTATACGCGGGTGGAGACCCAGTACTTC

CDR3 length: 13
clone size: .
D gene: TRBD1
V gene: TRBV5-6
J gene: TRBJ1-2
CDR3 protein: CASSFTGDYGYTF
CDR3 DNA: TGTGCCAGCAGCTTCACAGGGGACTATGGCTACACCTTC

CDR3 length: 12
clone size: .
D gene: .
V gene: TRBV25-1
J gene: TRBJ2-7
CDR3 protein: CASSDMDYEQYF
CDR3 DNA: TGTGCCAGCAGTGACATGGACTACGAGCAGTACTTC

CDR3 length: 15
clone size: .
D gene: .
V gene: TRBV5-1
J gene: TRBJ2-5
CDR3 protein: CASSRGRGGGETQYF
CDR3 DNA: TGCGCCAGCAGCCGGGGCAGGGGAGGAGGTGAGACCCAGTACTTC